The next 13 T cell receptor beta chains were all read from a single sample in a study of blood T cells in healthy people across ages. A second roughly 7 to 12 cycle PCR used barcoded and J-beta primers. From the 5' RACE reads, TCRdb called clonotypes with MiXCR, one entry per CDR3 protein. The sample gives some 860,000 distinct CDR3 sequences, just over 55% of which show up once; roughly 26% is in the top ten. Sequenced sample: blood. Source of these receptors: a man aged 40-55 years in good health.

This chain uses TRBV27 with TRBJ2-7; weak D call: TRBD2 (5 bases). The J call is in doubt because the DNA end fits TRBJ2-4 better. Germline loops: CDR1 MNHEY, CDR2 SMNVEV (reference sequence). The CDR3 runs to 13 residues. Written as DNA, the CDR3 is TGTGCCAGCAGTCGGAACTTCGGGGACATTCAGTACTTC. It specifies CASSRNFGDIQYF.

The chain recombines TRBV29-1 with TRBJ2-3, with D uncertain. The CDR3 runs to 13 residues. The V end was cut by 2 bases, the J end by 0 bases, with 6 bases between. The germline V gene encodes CDR1 SQVTM and CDR2 ANQGSEA. CDR3 loop: CSVELGSTDTQYF. Written as DNA, the CDR3 is TGCAGCGTTGAACTGGGGAGCACAGATACGCAGTATTTT.

The chain couples TRBV13 to TRBJ2-5; D is undetermined. The J call may not be correct, given that the DNA end is closer to TRBJ2-1. CDR3 length: 18 residues. Germline V gives CDR1 PRHDT, CDR2 FYEKMQ (reference sequence). Here the CDR3 DNA reads TGTGCCAGCAGCTTAGTAGGTCGGTGGTCAGAGAGACAAGAGACCCAGTTCTTC. It codes for CASSLVGRWSERQETQFF.

A note on this clonotype: A read error is possible here, since a much larger clone lies one base away. The chain combines TRBV20-1 with TRBJ2-5; TRBD2 matches at 9 bases. Germline V gene lookup returns CDR1 DFQATT and CDR2 SNEGSKA (reference sequence). Trimming removed 1 base from V and 11 bases from J; junction bases left unmatched: 14. This CDR3 is built from 15 residues. The chain's CDR3 is CSARGQLAGLNEQYF. CDR3 bases: TGCAGTGCTAGAGGCCAACTAGCGGGCTTGAATGAGCAGTACTTC.

In regard to this clonotype: At one end the junction does not follow the germline gene, possibly because of a read error. The V call is TRBV7-9, the J call TRBJ2-1; D unclear. CDR3 size: 13 residues. Germline-derived CDR1 and CDR2 are SEHNR and FQNEAQ (reference sequence). The CDR3 DNA is TGTGCCAGCAGCTCTCCGGTCTTCAATGAGCGGTTCTTC. Translating it yields CASSSPVFNERFF.

This clonotype was seen more than once but under ten times. V and J are TRBV7-2 and TRBJ1-2; D is ambiguous. Germline V gene data show CDR1 as SGHTA and CDR2 as FQGNSA. This CDR3 region has 14 residues. V dropped 2 bases and J dropped 3 bases, with 10 bases sitting between them. The CDR3 DNA is TGTGCCAGCAGCTTAAATGCCGGCGACTATGGCTACACCTTC. It yields the protein CASSLNAGDYGYTF.

The rearrangement links TRBV5-1 to TRBJ1-6, with D perhaps matching TRBD1 (5 bases). V lost 0 bases and J 7 bases, leaving 14 bases between the germline ends. This CDR3 comprises 16 residues. Germline CDR1 and CDR2: SGHRS and YFSETQ. This CDR3 reads CASSLDLRQKNSPLHF. In DNA form, the CDR3 reads TGCGCCAGCAGCTTGGACTTAAGACAGAAAAATTCACCCCTCCACTTT.

This clonotype came up a few times. The chain has TRBV9 and TRBJ2-5, with D maybe TRBD2 (5 bases). The V gene's germline CDR1 is SGDLS and CDR2 YYNGEE. The CDR3 totals 15 residues. Trimming cost V 3 bases and J 5 bases, with 17 bases left between them. The CDR3 region has the DNA TGTGCCAGCAGCGAAGCCGGGTTCCGCGGGGAGACCCAGTACTTC. Protein product: CASSEAGFRGETQYF.

Points on this clonotype: A much larger clone lies a single base off, so this may be a read error. The rearrangement uses TRBV5-1 and TRBJ2-5, with D possibly matching TRBD1 (5 bases). The CDR3 loop spans 13 amino acids. Trimming pared 4 bases from V and 3 bases from J, leaving 10 bases between. CDR1 is SGHRS, CDR2 YFSETQ, per germline. DNA of the CDR3: TGCGCCAGCAGCGGGCAGGGCGAAGAGACCCAGTACTTC. Its protein product is CASSGQGEETQYF.

The V gene is TRBV2, the J gene TRBJ2-2; D not certain. CDR1 is SNHLY, CDR2 FYNNEI, per germline. The CDR3 length is 16 residues. Trimming shortened V by 10 bases and J by 3 bases, and 21 bases separated the two germline ends. The CDR3 DNA is TGTGCCATACCCGCATTCGTAACGTCCCACACCGGGGAGCTGTTTTTT. Its translation: CAIPAFVTSHTGELFF.

V gene TRBV20-1 combines with J gene TRBJ2-5; D is perhaps TRBD1 (6 bases). The length of the CDR3 is 14 residues. V was pared by 5 bases and J by 0 bases, with 13 bases between. CDR1 DFQATT and CDR2 SNEGSKA come from the germline V gene (reference sequence). The CDR3, as DNA: TGCAGTGCTGACAAACAGGGAAACCAAGAGACCCAGTACTTC. Translating gives CSADKQGNQETQYF.

The rearrangement uses TRBV11-1 and TRBJ2-1; D not resolved. The germline CDR1 and CDR2 sequences are SGHAT and FQDESV (reference sequence). This CDR3 is built from 15 residues. Trimming removed 5 bases from V and 0 bases from J, with 11 bases in between. The CDR3 here is CASSKLDTSYNEQFF. The DNA of the CDR3 is TGTGCCAGCAGCAAACTGGATACCTCCTACAATGAGCAGTTCTTC.

The J gene is TRBJ2-7, the V gene TRBV20-1; D is unresolved. Germline CDR1 reads DFQATT; CDR2 reads SNEGSKA (reference sequence). The CDR3 has 13 residues. Trimming cost V 0 bases and J 3 bases, with 9 bases left between them. CDR3 residues: CSARDPGGYEQYF. The CDR3 DNA is TGCAGTGCTAGAGACCCAGGTGGCTACGAGCAGTACTTC.